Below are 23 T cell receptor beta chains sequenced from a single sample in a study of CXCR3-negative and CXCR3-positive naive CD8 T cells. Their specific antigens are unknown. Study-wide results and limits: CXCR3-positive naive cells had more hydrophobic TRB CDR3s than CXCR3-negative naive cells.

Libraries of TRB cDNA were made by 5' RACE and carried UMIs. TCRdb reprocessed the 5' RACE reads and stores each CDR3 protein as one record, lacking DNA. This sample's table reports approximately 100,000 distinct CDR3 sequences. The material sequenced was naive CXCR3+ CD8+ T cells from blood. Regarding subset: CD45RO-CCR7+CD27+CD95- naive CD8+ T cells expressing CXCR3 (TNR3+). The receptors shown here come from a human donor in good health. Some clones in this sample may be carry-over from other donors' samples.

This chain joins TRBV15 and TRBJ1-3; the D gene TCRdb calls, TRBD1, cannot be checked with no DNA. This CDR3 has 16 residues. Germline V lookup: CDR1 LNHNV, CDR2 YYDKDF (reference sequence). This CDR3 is CATSRDPGAYGNTIYF.

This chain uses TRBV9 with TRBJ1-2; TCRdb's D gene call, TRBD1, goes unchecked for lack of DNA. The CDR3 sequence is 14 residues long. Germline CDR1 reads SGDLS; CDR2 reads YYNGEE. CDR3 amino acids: CASSVEDSAYGYTF.

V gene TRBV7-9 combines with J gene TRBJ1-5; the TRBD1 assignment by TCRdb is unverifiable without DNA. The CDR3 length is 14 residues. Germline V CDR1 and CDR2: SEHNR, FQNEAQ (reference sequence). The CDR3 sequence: CASSNLGGDQPQHF.

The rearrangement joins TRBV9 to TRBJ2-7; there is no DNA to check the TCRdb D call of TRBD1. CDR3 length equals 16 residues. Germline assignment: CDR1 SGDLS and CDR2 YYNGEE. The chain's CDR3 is CASSEGPGGSSYEQYF.

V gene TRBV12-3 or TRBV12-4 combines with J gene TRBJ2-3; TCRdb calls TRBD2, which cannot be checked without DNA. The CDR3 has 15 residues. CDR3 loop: CASSLTSGGTDTQYF.

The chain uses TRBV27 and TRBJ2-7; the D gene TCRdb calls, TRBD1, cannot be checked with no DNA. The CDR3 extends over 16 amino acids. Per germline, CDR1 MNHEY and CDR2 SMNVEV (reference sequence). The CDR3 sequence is CASSPAQGLGAYEQYF.

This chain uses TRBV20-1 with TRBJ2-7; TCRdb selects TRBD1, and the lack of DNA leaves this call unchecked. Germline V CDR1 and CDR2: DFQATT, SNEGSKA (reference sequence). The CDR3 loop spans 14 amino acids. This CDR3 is CSAVQQGAFYEQYF.

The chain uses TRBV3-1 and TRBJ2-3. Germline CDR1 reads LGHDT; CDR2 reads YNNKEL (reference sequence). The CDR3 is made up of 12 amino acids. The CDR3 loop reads CASSQDSDTQYF.

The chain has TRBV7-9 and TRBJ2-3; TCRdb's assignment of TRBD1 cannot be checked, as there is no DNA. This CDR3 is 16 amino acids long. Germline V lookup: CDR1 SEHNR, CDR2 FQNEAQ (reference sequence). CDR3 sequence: CASSTGQDHPTDTQYF.

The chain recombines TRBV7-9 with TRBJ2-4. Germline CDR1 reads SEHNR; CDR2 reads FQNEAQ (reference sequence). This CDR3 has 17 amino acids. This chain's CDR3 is CASSSFRQLVAKNIQYF.

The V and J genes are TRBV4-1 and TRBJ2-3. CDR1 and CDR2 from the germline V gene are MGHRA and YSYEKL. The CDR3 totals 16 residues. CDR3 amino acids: CASSLVGELRTDTQYF.

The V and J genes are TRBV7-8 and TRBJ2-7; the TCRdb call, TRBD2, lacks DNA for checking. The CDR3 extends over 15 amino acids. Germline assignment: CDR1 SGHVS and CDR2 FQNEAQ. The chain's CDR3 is CASSLEGLAAYEQYF.

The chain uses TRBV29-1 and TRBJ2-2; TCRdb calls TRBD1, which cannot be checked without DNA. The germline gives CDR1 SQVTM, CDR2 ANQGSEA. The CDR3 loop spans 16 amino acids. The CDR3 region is CSVEGSRGSHTGELFF.

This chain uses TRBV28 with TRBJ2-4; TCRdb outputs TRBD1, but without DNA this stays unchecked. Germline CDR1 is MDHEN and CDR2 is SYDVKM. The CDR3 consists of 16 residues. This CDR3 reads CASTPRRGTAKNIQYF.

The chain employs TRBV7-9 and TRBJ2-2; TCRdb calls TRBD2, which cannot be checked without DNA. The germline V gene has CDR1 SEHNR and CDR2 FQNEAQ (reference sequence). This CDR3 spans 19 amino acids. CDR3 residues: CASSPRGLAGAQRTGELFF.

The CDR3 sequence: CSVEDYRGNGYEQYF. The chain couples TRBV29-1 to TRBJ2-7; as DNA is missing, the TRBD1 call by TCRdb cannot be tested. The CDR3 totals 15 residues. CDR1 and CDR2 from the germline V gene are SQVTM and ANQGSEA.

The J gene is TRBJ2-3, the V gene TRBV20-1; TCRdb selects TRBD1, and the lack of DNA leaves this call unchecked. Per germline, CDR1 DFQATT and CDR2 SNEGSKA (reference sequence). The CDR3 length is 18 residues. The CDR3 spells CSAPVTGRVGFGTDTQYF.

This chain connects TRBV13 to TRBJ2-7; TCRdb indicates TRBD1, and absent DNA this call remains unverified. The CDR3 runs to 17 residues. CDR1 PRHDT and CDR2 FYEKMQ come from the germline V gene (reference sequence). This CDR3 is CASSLGPGDRSSYEQYF.

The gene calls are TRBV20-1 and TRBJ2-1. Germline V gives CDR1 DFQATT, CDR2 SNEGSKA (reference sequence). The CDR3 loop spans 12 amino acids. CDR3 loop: CSAGYGSNEQFF.

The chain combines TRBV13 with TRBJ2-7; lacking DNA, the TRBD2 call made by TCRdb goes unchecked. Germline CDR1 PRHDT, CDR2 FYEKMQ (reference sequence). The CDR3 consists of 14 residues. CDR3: CASRTSGSSYEQYF.

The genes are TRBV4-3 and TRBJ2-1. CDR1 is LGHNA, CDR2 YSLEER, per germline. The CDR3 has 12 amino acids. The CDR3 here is CASSQDPNEQFF.

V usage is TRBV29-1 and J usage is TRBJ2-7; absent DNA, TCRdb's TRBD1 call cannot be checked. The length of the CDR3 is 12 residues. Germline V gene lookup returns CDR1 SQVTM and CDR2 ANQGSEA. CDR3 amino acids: CSVRGQGGEQYF.

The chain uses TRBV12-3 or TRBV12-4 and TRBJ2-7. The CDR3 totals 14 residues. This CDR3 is CASSASGVGSEQYF.